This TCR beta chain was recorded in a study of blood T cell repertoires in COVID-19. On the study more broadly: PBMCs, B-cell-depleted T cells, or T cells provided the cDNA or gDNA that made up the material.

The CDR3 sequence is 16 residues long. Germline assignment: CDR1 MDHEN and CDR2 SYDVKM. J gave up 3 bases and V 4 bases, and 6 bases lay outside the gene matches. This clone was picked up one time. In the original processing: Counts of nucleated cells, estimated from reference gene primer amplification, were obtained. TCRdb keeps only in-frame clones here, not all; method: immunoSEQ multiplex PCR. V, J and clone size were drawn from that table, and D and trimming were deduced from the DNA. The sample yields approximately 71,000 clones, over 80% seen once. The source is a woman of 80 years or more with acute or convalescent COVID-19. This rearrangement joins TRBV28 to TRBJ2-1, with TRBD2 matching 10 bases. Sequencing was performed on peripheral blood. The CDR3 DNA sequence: TGTGCCAGCAGTTCCCTGACTAGCGGGTTCTACAATGAGCAGTTCTTC. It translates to CASSSLTSGFYNEQFF.